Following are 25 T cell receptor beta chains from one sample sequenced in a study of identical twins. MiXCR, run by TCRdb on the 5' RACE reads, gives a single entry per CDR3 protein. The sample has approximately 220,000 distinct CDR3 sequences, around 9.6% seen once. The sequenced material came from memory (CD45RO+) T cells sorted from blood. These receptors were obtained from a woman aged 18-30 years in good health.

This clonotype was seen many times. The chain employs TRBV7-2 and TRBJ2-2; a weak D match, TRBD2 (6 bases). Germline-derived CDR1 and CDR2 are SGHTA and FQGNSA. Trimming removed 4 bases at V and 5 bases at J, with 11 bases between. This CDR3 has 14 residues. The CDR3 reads CASSSGGATGELFF. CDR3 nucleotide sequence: TGTGCCAGCAGCTCCGGAGGGGCTACCGGGGAGCTGTTTTTT.

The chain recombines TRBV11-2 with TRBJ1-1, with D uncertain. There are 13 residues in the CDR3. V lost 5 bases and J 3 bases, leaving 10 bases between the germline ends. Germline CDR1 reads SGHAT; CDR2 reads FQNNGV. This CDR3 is CASSPSGDTEAFF. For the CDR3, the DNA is TGTGCCAGCAGCCCCTCCGGGGACACTGAAGCTTTCTTT.

The CDR3 coding sequence is TGTGCCAGCAGCTTAGTGCACTATGGCTACACCTTC. Translation gives CASSLVHYGYTF. This chain links TRBV7-2 with TRBJ1-2; D not resolved. This CDR3 contains 12 residues. The V gene's germline CDR1 is SGHTA and CDR2 FQGNSA. Deletions cut 1 base from V and 3 bases from J, with 3 bases between.

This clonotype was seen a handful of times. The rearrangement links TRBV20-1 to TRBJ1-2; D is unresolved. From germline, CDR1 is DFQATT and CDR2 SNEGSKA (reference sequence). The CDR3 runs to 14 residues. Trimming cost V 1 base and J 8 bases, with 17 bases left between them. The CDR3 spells CSARVVQGPGGYTF. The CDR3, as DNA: TGCAGTGCTAGAGTGGTTCAAGGGCCCGGAGGCTACACCTTC.

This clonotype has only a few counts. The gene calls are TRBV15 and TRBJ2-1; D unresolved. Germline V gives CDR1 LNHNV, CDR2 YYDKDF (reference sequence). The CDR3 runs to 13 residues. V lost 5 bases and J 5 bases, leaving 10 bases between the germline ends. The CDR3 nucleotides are TGTGCCACCAGCTTCGACACAAACAATGAGCAGTTCTTC. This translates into CATSFDTNNEQFF.

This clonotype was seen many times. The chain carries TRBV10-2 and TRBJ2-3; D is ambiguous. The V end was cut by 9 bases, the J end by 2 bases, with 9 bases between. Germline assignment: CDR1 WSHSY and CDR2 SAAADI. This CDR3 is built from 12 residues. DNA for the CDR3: TGCGCCAGTAGGGTGGACACAGATACGCAGTATTTT. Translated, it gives CASRVDTDTQYF.

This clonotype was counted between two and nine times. The CDR3 region is CASSLEGKAYEQYF. The DNA for the CDR3 is TGTGCCAGCAGCTTGGAGGGTAAGGCCTACGAGCAGTACTTC. The V gene is TRBV7-8, the J gene TRBJ2-7; a weak D match, TRBD2 (6 bases). V dropped 3 bases and J dropped 2 bases, with 11 bases sitting between them. The germline V gene has CDR1 SGHVS and CDR2 FQNEAQ. The CDR3 totals 14 residues.

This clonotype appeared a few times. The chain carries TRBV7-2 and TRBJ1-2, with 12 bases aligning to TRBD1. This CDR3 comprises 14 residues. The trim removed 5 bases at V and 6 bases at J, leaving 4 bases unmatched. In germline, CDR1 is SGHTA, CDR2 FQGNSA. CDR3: CASSKGQGANGYTF. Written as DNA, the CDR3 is TGTGCCAGCAGCAAGGGACAGGGGGCGAATGGCTACACCTTC.

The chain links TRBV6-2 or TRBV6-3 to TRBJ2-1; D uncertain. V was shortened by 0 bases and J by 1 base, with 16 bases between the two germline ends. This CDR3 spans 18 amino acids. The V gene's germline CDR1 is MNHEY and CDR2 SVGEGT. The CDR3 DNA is TGTGCCAGCAGTTACTCGAGAAGGGCTAAGGTATCCTACAATGAGCAGTTCTTC. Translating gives CASSYSRRAKVSYNEQFF.

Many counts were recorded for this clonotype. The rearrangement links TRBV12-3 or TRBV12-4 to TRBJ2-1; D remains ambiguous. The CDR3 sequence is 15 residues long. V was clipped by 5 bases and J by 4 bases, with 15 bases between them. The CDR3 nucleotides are TGTGCCAGCAGTCTCCCAGTAGCCAGTTACAATGAGCAGTTCTTC. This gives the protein CASSLPVASYNEQFF.

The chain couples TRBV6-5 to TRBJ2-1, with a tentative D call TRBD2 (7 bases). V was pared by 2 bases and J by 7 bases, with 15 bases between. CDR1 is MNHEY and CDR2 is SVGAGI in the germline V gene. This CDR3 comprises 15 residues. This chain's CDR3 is CASSYGGGPGNEQFF. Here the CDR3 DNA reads TGTGCCAGCAGTTACGGGGGGGGGCCGGGGAATGAGCAGTTCTTC.

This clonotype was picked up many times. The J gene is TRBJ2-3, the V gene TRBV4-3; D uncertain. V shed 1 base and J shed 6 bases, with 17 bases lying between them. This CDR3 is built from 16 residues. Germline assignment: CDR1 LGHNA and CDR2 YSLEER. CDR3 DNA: TGCGCCAGCAGCCAAGGGCCGGACGCATGGTCGGATACGCAGTATTTT. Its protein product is CASSQGPDAWSDTQYF.

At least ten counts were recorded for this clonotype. The CDR3 loop is CASSLEGRALGETQYF. In nucleotides, the CDR3 is TGCGCCAGCAGCTTGGAAGGTCGAGCCCTGGGGGAGACCCAGTACTTC. The chain joins TRBV5-1 to TRBJ2-5; D gene ambiguous. The CDR3 spans 16 residues. V shed 0 bases and J shed 5 bases, with 17 bases lying between them. Looked up from germline, CDR1 is SGHRS and CDR2 is YFSETQ.

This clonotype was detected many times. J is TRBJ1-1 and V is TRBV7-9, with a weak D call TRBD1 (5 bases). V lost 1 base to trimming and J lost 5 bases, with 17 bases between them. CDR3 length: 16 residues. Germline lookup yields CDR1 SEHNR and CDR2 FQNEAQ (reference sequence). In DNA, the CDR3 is TGTGCCAGCAGCTTAGGCAGAACGGGGCTCGGTACTGAAGCTTTCTTT. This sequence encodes CASSLGRTGLGTEAFF.

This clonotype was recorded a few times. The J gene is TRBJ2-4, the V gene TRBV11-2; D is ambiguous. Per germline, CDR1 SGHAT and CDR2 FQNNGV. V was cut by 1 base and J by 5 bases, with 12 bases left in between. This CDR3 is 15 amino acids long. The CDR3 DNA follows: TGTGCCAGCAGCTTAGGAATGGTCAGAGAAAACATTCAGTACTTC. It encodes CASSLGMVRENIQYF. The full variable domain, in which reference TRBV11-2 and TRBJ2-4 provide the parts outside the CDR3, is EAGVAQSPRYKIIEKRQSVAFWCNPISGHATLYWYQQILGQGPKLLIQFQNNGVVDDSQLPKDRFSAERLKGVDSTLKIQPAKLEDSAVYLCASSLGMVRENIQYFGAGTRLSVL.

The CDR3 DNA reads as TGTGCCAGCAGTGAGAAGTGGGACAGGGGATCCCCAACAGATACGCAGTATTTT. Residues: CASSEKWDRGSPTDTQYF. This sequence joins TRBV25-1 and TRBJ2-3; 10 bases map to TRBD1. J was trimmed by 3 bases and V by 3 bases; bases with no gene match: 12. The CDR3 is 18 residues long. CDR1 and CDR2 (germline): MGHDK, SYGVNS.

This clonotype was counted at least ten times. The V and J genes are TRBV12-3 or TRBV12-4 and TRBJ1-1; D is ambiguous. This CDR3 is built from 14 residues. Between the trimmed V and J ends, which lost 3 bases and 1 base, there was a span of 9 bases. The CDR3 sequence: CASSLRGRNTEAFF. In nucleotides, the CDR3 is TGTGCCAGCAGTTTGAGAGGACGGAACACTGAAGCTTTCTTT.

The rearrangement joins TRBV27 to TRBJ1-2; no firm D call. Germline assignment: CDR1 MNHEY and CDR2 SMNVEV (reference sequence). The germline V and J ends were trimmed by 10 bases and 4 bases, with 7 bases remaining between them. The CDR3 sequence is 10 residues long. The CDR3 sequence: CAIPRYGYTF. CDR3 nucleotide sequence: TGTGCCATCCCCCGCTATGGCTACACCTTC.

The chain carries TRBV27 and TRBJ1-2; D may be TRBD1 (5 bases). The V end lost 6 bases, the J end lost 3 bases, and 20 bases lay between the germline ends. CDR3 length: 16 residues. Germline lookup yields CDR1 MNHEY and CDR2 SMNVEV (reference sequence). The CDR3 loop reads CASRPGRYWGDYGYTF. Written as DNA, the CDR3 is TGTGCCAGCAGACCGGGACGTTACTGGGGGGACTATGGCTACACCTTC.

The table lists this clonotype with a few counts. The CDR3 is CASSRWDRASPLHF. The CDR3 nucleotides are TGTGCCAGCAGTCGATGGGACAGGGCTTCACCCCTCCACTTT. The V and J genes are TRBV6-1 and TRBJ1-6, with 9 bases that match TRBD1. J gave up 9 bases and V 5 bases, and 5 bases lay outside the gene matches. In germline, CDR1 is MNHNS, CDR2 SASEGT. The CDR3 covers 14 residues.

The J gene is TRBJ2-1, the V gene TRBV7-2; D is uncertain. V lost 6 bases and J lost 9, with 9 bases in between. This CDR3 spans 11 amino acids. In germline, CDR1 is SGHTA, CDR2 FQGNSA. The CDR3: CASSRGVEQFF. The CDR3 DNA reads TGTGCCAGCAGTCGTGGCGTTGAGCAGTTCTTC.

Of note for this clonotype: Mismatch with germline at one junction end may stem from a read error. This chain's CDR3 is CASSLYREAAF. DNA for the CDR3: TGTGCCAGCAGCTTATACCGGGAGGCGGCTTTC. The rearrangement joins TRBV5-6 to TRBJ2-7, with 7 bases matching TRBD2. The CDR3 has 11 amino acids. Looked up from germline, CDR1 is SGHDT and CDR2 is YYEEEE.

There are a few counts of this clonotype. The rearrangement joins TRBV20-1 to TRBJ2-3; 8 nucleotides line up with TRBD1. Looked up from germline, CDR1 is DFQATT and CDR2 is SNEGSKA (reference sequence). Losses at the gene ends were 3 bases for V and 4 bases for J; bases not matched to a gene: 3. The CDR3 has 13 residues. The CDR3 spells CSASIQGADTQYF. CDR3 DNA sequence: TGCAGTGCTAGTATACAGGGGGCAGATACGCAGTATTTT.

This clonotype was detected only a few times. The CDR3 sequence is CASSLDLNRGAYGYTF. CDR3 in DNA: TGTGCCAGCAGCTTAGATTTGAACAGGGGGGCCTATGGCTACACCTTC. The V and J genes are TRBV11-2 and TRBJ1-2; 8 nucleotides agree with TRBD1. The CDR3 covers 16 residues. The germline gives CDR1 SGHAT, CDR2 FQNNGV. The V segment lost 0 bases and the J segment 4 bases; nucleotides outside the gene matches: 7.

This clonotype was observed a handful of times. The CDR3 DNA reads TGCAGTGCTAGAGCCCCCGGGACTAGCGGGAGATCGAATGAGCAGTTCTTC. Translation gives CSARAPGTSGRSNEQFF. The chain uses TRBV20-1 and TRBJ2-1; TRBD2 matches at 14 bases. V shed 1 base and J 7 bases; nucleotides not matched to a gene: 9. The CDR3 contains 17 residues. The germline gives CDR1 DFQATT, CDR2 SNEGSKA (reference sequence).